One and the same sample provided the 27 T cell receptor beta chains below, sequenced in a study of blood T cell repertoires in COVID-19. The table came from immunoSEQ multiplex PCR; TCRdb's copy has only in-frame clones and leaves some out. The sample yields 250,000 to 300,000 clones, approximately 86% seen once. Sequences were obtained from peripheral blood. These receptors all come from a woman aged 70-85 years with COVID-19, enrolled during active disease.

CDR3 DNA sequence: TGTGCCAGCAGCTCCCCCGCGGGGCCCCATCGTGAGCAGTACTTC. Its protein is CASSSPAGPHREQYF. The V call is TRBV13, the J call TRBJ2-7; TRBD2 might be the D (6 bases). CDR1 is PRHDT and CDR2 is FYEKMQ in the germline V gene (reference sequence). Trimming took 4 bases from V and 7 from J, leaving 20 bases between them. The CDR3 covers 15 residues.

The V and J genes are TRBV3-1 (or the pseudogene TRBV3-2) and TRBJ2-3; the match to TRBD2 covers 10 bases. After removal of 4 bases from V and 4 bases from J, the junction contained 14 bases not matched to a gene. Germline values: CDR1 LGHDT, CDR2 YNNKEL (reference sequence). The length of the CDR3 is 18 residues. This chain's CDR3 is CASSRGSGGTRSPDTQYF. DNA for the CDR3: TGTGCCAGCAGCCGGGGTAGCGGGGGGACGAGATCTCCAGATACGCAGTATTTT.

For the CDR3, the DNA is TGTGCCAGCAGGCGCAACACCGGGGAGCTGTTTTTT. It specifies CASRRNTGELFF. This sequence joins TRBV6-5 and TRBJ2-2; D uncertain. The CDR3 has 12 amino acids. V was cut by 6 bases and J by 2 bases, with 4 bases left in between. The germline gives CDR1 MNHEY, CDR2 SVGAGI.

The CDR3 DNA is TGTGCCAGCAGCCAGACTAGCGGGGGGGCGGATGAGCAGTTCTTC. It codes for CASSQTSGGADEQFF. The chain carries TRBV7-3 and TRBJ2-1; 14 bases fit TRBD2. After removal of 5 bases from V and 8 bases from J, the junction contained 5 bases not matched to a gene. There are 15 residues in the CDR3. Germline values: CDR1 SGHTA, CDR2 FQGTGA.

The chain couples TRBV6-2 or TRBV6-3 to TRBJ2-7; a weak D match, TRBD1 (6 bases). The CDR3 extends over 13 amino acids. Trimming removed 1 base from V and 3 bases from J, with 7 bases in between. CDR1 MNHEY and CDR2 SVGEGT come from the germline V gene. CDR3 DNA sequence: TGTGCCAGCAGTTACTACAGGGTCTACGAGCAGTACTTC. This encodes CASSYYRVYEQYF.

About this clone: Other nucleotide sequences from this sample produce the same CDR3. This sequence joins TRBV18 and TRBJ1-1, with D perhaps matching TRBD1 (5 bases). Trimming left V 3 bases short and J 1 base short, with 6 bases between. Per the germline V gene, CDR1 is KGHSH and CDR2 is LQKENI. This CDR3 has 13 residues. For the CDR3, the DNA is TGTGCCAGCTCACCCACAGGGAACACTGAAGCTTTCTTT. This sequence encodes CASSPTGNTEAFF. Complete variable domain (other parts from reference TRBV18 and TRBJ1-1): NAGVMQNPRHLVRRRGQEARLRCSPMKGHSHVYWYRQLPEEGLKFMVYLQKENIIDESGMPKERFSAEFPKEGPSILRIQQVVRGDSAAYFCASSPTGNTEAFFGQGTRLTVV.

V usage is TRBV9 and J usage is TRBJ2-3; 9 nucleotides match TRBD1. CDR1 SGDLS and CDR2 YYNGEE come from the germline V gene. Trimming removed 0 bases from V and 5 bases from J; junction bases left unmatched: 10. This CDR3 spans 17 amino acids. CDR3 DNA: TGTGCCAGCAGCGTAGGATTCGGGACAGGGATAAGAGATACGCAGTATTTT. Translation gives CASSVGFGTGIRDTQYF.

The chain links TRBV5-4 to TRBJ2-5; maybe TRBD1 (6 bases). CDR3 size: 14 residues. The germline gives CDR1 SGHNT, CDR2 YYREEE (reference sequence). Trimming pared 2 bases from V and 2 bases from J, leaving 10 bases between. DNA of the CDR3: TGTGCCAGCAGCTTATCAGGGGTTCAAGAGACCCAGTACTTC. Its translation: CASSLSGVQETQYF.

The CDR3 sequence: CASSQEGVRRTLSGYTF. The CDR3 coding sequence is TGCGCCAGCAGCCAAGAAGGGGTCAGGAGAACACTAAGTGGCTACACCTTC. The chain recombines TRBV4-1 with TRBJ1-2, with a tentative D call TRBD1 (5 bases). V was cut by 0 bases and J by 7 bases, with 21 bases left in between. The CDR3 is made up of 17 amino acids. Germline V gene sequence: CDR1 MGHRA, CDR2 YSYEKL.

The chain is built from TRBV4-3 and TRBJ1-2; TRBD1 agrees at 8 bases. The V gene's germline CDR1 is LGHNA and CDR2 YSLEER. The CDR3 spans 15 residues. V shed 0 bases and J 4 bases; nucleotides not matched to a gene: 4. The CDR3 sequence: CASSQDRGPGYGYTF. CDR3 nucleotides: TGCGCCAGCAGCCAAGACAGGGGGCCGGGCTATGGCTACACCTTC.

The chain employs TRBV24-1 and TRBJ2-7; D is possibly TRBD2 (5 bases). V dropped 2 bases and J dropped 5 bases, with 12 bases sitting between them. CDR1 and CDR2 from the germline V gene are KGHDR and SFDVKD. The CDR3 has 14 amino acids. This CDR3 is CATSDYTLGNEQYF. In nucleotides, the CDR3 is TGTGCCACCAGTGATTATACACTCGGGAACGAGCAGTACTTC.

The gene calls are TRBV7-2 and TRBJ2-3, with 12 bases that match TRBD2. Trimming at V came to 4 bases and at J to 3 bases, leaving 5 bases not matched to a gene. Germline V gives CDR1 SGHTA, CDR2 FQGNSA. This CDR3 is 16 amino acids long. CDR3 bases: TGTGCCAGCAGCTATAGGACTAGCGGGGTAACAGATACGCAGTATTTT. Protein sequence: CASSYRTSGVTDTQYF.

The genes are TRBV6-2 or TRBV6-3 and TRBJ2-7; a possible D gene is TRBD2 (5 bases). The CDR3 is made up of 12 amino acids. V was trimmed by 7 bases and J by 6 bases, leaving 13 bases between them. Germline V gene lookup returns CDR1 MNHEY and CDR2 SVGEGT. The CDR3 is CASNPTSGEQYF. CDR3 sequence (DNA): TGTGCCAGCAACCCGACAAGCGGCGAGCAGTACTTC.

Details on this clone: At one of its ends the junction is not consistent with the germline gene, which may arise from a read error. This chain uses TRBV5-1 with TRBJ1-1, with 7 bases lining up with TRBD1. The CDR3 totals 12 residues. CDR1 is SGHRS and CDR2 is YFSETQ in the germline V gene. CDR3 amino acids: CASSAEGADAFF. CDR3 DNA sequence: TGCGCCAGCAGCGCCGAGGGGGCTGACGCTTTCTTT. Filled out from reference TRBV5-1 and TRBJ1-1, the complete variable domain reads KAGVTQTPRYLIKTRGQQVTLSCSPISGHRSVSWYQQTPGQGLQFLFEYFSETQRNKGNFPGRFSGRQFSNSRSEMNVSTLELGDSALYLCASSAEGADAFFGQGTRLTVV.

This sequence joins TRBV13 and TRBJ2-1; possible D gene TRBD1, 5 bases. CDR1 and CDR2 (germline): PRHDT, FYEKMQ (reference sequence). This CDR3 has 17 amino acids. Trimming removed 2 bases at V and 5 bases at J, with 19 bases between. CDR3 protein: CASSLRTQLDGDNEQFF. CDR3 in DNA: TGTGCCAGCAGCTTAAGGACACAGTTGGATGGGGACAATGAGCAGTTCTTC. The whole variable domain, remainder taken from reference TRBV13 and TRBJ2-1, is AAGVIQSPRHLIKEKRETATLKCYPIPRHDTVYWYQQGPGQDPQFLISFYEKMQSDKGSIPDRFSAQQFSDYHSELNMSSLELGDSALYFCASSLRTQLDGDNEQFFGPGTRLTVL.

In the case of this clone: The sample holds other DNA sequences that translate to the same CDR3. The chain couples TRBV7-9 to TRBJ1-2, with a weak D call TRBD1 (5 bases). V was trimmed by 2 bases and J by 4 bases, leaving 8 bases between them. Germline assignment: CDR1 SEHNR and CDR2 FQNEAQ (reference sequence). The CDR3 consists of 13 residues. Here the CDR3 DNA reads TGTGCCAGCAGCTTAAGGGGTGGCTATGGCTACACCTTC. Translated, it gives CASSLRGGYGYTF. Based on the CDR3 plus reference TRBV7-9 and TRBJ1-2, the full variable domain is DTGVSQNPRHKITKRGQNVTFRCDPISEHNRLYWYRQTLGQGPEFLTYFQNEAQLEKSRLLSDRFSAERPKGSFSTLEIQRTEQGDSAMYLCASSLRGGYGYTFGSGTRLTVV.

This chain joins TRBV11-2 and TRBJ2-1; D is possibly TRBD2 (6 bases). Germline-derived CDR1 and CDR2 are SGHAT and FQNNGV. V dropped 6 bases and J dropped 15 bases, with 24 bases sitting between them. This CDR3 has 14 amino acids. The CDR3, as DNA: TGTGCCAGCAGTCCTCTTAAGGGGACTCTTTTTCCGTTCTTC. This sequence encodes CASSPLKGTLFPFF.

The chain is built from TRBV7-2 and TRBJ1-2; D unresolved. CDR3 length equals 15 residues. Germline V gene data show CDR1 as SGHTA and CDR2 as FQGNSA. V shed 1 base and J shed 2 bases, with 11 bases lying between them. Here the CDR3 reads CASSLDPEPNYGYTF. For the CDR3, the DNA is TGTGCCAGCAGCTTAGATCCAGAACCAAACTATGGCTACACCTTC.

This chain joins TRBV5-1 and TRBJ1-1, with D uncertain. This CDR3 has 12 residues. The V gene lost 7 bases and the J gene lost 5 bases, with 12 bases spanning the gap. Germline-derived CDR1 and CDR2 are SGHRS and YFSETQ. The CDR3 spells CASRASGTEAFF. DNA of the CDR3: TGCGCCAGCCGCGCCTCAGGTACTGAAGCTTTCTTT.

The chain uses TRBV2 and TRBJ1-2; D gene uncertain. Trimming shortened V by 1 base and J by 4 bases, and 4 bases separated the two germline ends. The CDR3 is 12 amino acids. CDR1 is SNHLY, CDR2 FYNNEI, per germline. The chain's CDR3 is CASSEGLYGYTF. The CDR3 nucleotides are TGTGCCAGCAGTGAAGGGCTCTATGGCTACACCTTC.

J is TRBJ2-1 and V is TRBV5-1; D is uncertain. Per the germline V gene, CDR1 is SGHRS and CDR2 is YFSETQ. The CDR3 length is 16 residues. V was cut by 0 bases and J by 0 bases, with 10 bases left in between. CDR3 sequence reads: CASSLVTLSSYNEQFF. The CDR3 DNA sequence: TGCGCCAGCAGCTTGGTAACCCTGAGCTCCTACAATGAGCAGTTCTTC. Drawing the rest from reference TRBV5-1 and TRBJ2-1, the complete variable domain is KAGVTQTPRYLIKTRGQQVTLSCSPISGHRSVSWYQQTPGQGLQFLFEYFSETQRNKGNFPGRFSGRQFSNSRSEMNVSTLELGDSALYLCASSLVTLSSYNEQFFGPGTRLTVL.

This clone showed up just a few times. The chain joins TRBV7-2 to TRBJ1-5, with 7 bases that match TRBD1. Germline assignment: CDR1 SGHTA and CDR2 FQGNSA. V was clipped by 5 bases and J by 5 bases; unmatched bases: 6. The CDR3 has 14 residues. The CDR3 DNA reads TGTGCCAGCAGCCTTGACAGGGAGTATCAGCCCCAGCATTTT. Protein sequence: CASSLDREYQPQHF.

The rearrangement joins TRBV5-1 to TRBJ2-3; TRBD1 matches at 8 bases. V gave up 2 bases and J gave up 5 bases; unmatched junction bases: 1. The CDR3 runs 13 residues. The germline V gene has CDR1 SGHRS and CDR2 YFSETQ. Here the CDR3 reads CASSLQGEDTQYF. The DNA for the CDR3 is TGCGCCAGCAGCTTACAGGGGGAAGATACGCAGTATTTT.

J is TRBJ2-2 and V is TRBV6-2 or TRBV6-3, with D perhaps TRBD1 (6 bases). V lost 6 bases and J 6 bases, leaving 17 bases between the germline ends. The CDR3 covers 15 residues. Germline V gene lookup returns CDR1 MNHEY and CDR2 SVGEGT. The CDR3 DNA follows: TGTGCCAGCAGCCGGGACAACCTTCGACCCGGGGAGCTGTTTTTT. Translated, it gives CASSRDNLRPGELFF.

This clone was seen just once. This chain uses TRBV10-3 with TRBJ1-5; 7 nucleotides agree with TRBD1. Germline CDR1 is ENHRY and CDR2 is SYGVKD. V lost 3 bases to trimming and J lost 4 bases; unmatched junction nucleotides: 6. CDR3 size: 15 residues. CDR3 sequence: CAISDMTGRNQPQHF. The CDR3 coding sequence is TGTGCCATCAGTGACATGACAGGGAGGAATCAGCCCCAGCATTTT.

In DNA, the CDR3 is TGTGCCAGCAGTGAACAGGGTCCCTATGGCTACACCTTC. Residues: CASSEQGPYGYTF. The chain joins TRBV2 to TRBJ1-2; D may be TRBD1 (5 bases). There are 13 residues in the CDR3. With 2 bases removed from V and 4 bases from J, the gap between germline ends came to 8 bases. Germline values: CDR1 SNHLY, CDR2 FYNNEI.

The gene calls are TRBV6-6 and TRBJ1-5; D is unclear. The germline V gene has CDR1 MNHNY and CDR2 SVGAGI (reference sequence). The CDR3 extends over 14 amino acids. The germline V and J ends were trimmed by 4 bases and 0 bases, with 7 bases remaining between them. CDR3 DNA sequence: TGTGCCAGCAGTTGGGCGGGTAGCAATCAGCCCCAGCATTTT. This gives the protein CASSWAGSNQPQHF.